The 14 T cell receptor beta chains reported below all come from one sample, sequenced in a study of T cell responses to AZD1222 COVID-19 vaccine. Clones were read by immunoSEQ multiplex PCR, and TCRdb kept only the in-frame ones, dropping some. The sample yields roughly 91,000 clones, roughly 90% seen once. The sequencing used peripheral blood, collected on day 0 of AZD1222 vaccination. All receptors derive from an adult in good health.

This chain connects TRBV5-4 to TRBJ1-1; 7 bases fit TRBD1. V lost 4 bases to trimming and J lost 6 bases; unmatched junction nucleotides: 6. Looked up from germline, CDR1 is SGHNT and CDR2 is YYREEE (reference sequence). The CDR3 has 13 amino acids. CDR3 in amino acids: CASSRAGGSEAFF. CDR3 DNA: TGTGCCAGCAGCCGAGCAGGGGGATCTGAAGCTTTCTTT.

This chain's CDR3 is CASSLPDRVPETQYF. CDR3 sequence (DNA): TGTGCCAGCAGCTTGCCTGACAGGGTCCCGGAGACCCAGTACTTC. The chain has TRBV5-6 and TRBJ2-5; 7 bases are shared with TRBD1. This CDR3 has 15 residues. V gave up 1 base and J gave up 5 bases; unmatched junction bases: 8. From germline, CDR1 is SGHDT and CDR2 YYEEEE.

The chain couples TRBV18 to TRBJ1-5; a possible D gene is TRBD1 (5 bases). Germline V lookup: CDR1 KGHSH, CDR2 LQKENI. V was trimmed by 5 bases and J by 5 bases, leaving 13 bases between them. The CDR3 has 14 amino acids. CDR3 sequence: CASSKQELHQPQHF. The DNA of the CDR3 is TGTGCCAGCTCAAAACAGGAGCTCCATCAGCCCCAGCATTTT.

V gene TRBV11-2 combines with J gene TRBJ2-1; 10 nucleotides line up with TRBD2. The CDR3 is made up of 18 amino acids. Germline-derived CDR1 and CDR2 are SGHAT and FQNNGV. V shed 6 bases, J shed 6 bases, and the junction held 17 bases outside the gene matches. In DNA, the CDR3 is TGTGCCAGCAGACTACGGGTTAAGCGGGAGGGGGTAGGCAATGAGCAGTTCTTC. Protein product: CASRLRVKREGVGNEQFF.

This chain connects TRBV29-1 to TRBJ1-2; no firm D call. CDR3 length equals 11 residues. V was cut by 4 bases and J by 7 bases, with 10 bases left in between. Germline CDR1 and CDR2: SQVTM and ANQGSEA. The CDR3 spells CSVGTSVGYTF. The CDR3 nucleotides read TGCAGCGTTGGGACCTCGGTTGGCTACACCTTC.

This sequence joins TRBV6-6 and TRBJ2-1; weak D call: TRBD1 (7 bases). The V end lost 5 bases, the J end lost 3 bases, and 14 bases lay between the germline ends. From germline, CDR1 is MNHNY and CDR2 SVGAGI (reference sequence). The CDR3 sequence is 15 residues long. CDR3 residues: CASSARQGLYNEQFF. The CDR3 nucleotides are TGTGCCAGCAGTGCGCGACAGGGACTCTACAATGAGCAGTTCTTC.

The chain uses TRBV27 and TRBJ1-4; 7 bases are shared with TRBD1. The CDR3 is 15 residues long. The germline gives CDR1 MNHEY, CDR2 SMNVEV (reference sequence). V lost 5 bases to trimming and J lost 7 bases; unmatched junction nucleotides: 10. CDR3: CASSTDRARTEKLFF. The CDR3 nucleotides are TGTGCCAGCAGTACCGACAGGGCCCGGACTGAAAAACTGTTTTTT.

J is TRBJ1-3 and V is TRBV7-9, with D hard to call. The CDR3 loop spans 14 amino acids. The V gene lost 3 bases and the J gene lost 0 bases, with 6 bases spanning the gap. Germline CDR1 reads SEHNR; CDR2 reads FQNEAQ (reference sequence). The CDR3 nucleotides are TGTGCCAGCAGCTTGAGCGACTCTGGAAACACCATATATTTT. Protein product: CASSLSDSGNTIYF.

The chain joins TRBV19 to TRBJ2-1, with D tentatively TRBD1 or TRBD2 (5 bases each). Per germline, CDR1 LNHDA and CDR2 SQIVND (reference sequence). Trimming stripped 6 bases from V and 9 bases from J, with 21 bases between. The CDR3 totals 15 residues. This CDR3 is CASSVAGTSRVEQFF. In DNA form, the CDR3 reads TGTGCCAGTAGCGTGGCCGGGACCTCAAGGGTTGAGCAGTTCTTC.

This clone is a singleton in its sample. J is TRBJ2-2 and V is TRBV7-3; TRBD2 matches at 7 bases. CDR3 length: 17 amino acids. Germline CDR1 reads SGHTA; CDR2 reads FQGTGA. Trimming removed 5 bases from V and 7 bases from J; junction bases left unmatched: 16. The CDR3 nucleotides are TGTGCCAGCAGCCCCCGGGGCGGGAGAGGGGAAATCGGGGAGCTGTTTTTT. Residues: CASSPRGGRGEIGELFF.

The chain has TRBV19 and TRBJ2-7, with D possibly being TRBD2 (6 bases). Germline CDR1 is LNHDA and CDR2 is SQIVND (reference sequence). V gave up 7 bases and J gave up 4 bases, with 17 bases separating them. The CDR3 contains 14 residues. The CDR3 DNA sequence: TGTGCCAGTATGGCGGGATCGACGGGGTACGAGCAGTACTTC. Its protein product is CASMAGSTGYEQYF.

The rearrangement links TRBV19 to TRBJ1-1; 8 bases fit TRBD1. The germline gives CDR1 LNHDA, CDR2 SQIVND (reference sequence). J gave up 0 bases and V 9 bases, and 9 bases lay outside the gene matches. The CDR3 totals 15 residues. CDR3 sequence (DNA): TGTGCCAGCAAGACAGGGGTGAGGATGAACACTGAAGCTTTCTTT. It translates to CASKTGVRMNTEAFF.

The chain uses TRBV28 and TRBJ1-1; D gene uncertain. CDR3 size: 12 residues. With 7 bases removed from V and 6 bases from J, the gap between germline ends came to 12 bases. Germline V CDR1 and CDR2: MDHEN, SYDVKM. CDR3 sequence reads: CASNRDGSEAFF. CDR3 nucleotide sequence: TGTGCCAGCAACCGAGACGGGTCTGAAGCTTTCTTT.

The V and J genes are TRBV27 and TRBJ1-3; D is perhaps TRBD1 (5 bases). This CDR3 spans 14 amino acids. CDR1 MNHEY and CDR2 SMNVEV come from the germline V gene (reference sequence). Trimming removed 6 bases at V and 1 base at J, with 10 bases between. The chain's CDR3 is CASSPQGSGNTIYF. As DNA, the CDR3 is TGTGCCAGCAGCCCCCAGGGTTCTGGAAACACCATATATTTT.